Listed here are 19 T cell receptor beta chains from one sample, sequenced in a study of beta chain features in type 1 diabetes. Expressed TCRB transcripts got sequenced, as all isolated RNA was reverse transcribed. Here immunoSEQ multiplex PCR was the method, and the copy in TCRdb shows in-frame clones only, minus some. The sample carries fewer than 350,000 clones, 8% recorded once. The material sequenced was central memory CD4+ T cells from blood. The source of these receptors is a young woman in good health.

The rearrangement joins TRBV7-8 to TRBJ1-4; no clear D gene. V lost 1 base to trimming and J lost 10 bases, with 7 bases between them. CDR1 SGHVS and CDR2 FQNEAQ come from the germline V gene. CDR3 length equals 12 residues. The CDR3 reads CASSLGGRKLFF. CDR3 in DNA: TGTGCCAGCAGCTTAGGAGGGAGAAAACTGTTTTTT.

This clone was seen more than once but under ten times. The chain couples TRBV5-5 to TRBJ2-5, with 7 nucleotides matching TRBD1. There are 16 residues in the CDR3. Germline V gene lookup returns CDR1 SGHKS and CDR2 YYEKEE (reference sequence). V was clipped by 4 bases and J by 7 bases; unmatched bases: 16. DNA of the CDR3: TGTGCCAGCAGCCAGGGGAGCCAAACAGGGGCAGGGACCCAGTACTTC. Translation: CASSQGSQTGAGTQYF.

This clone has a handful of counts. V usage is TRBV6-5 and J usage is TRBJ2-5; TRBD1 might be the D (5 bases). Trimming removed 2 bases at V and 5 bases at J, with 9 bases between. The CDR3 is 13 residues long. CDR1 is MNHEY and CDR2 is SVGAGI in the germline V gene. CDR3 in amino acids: CASSYATEETQYF. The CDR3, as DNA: TGTGCCAGCAGTTACGCGACAGAGGAGACCCAGTACTTC.

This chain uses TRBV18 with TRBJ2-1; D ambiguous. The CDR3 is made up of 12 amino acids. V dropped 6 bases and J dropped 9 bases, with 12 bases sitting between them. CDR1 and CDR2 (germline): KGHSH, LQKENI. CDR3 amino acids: CASSPFGVEQFF. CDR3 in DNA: TGTGCCAGCTCCCCTTTTGGGGTTGAGCAGTTCTTC.

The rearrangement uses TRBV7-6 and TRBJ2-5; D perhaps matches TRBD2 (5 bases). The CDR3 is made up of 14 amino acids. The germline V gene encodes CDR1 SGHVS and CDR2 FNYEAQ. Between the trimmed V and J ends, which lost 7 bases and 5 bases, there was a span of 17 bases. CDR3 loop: CASTLGRGLETQYF. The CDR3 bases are TGTGCCAGCACCTTGGGTCGGGGATTGGAGACCCAGTACTTC.

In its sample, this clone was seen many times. CDR3 nucleotide sequence: TGTGCCAGCAGCCAGGACGCAAACTATGGCTACACCTTC. Translation gives CASSQDANYGYTF. The chain combines TRBV11-3 with TRBJ1-2; D gene uncertain. The CDR3 runs to 13 residues. V shed 5 bases and J shed 2 bases, with 9 bases lying between them. The germline CDR1 and CDR2 sequences are SGHNT and YENEEA.

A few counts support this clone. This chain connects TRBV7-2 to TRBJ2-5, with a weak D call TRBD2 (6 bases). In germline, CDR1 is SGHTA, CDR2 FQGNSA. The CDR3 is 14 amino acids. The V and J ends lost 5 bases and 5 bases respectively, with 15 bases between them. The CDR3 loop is CASSIRLGGETQYF. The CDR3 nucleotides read TGTGCCAGCAGCATCCGACTAGGCGGTGAGACCCAGTACTTC. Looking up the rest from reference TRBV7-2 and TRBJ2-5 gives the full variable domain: GAGVSQSPSNKVTEKGKDVELRCDPISGHTALYWYRQSLGQGLEFLIYFQGNSAPDKSGLPSDRFSAERTGGSVSTLTIQRTQQEDSAVYLCASSIRLGGETQYFGPGTRLLVL.

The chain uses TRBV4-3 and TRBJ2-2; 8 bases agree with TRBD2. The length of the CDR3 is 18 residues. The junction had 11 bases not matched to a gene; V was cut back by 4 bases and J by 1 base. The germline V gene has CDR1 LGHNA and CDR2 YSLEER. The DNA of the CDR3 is TGCGCCAGCAGCCGAGGGGGTAGCGGGGTTTGGAACACCGGGGAGCTGTTTTTT. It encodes CASSRGGSGVWNTGELFF.

In DNA form, the CDR3 reads TGTGCCACCAGCAGGGACGAAAACAATGAGCAGTTCTTC. This translates into CATSRDENNEQFF. The chain has TRBV15 and TRBJ2-1, with D unclear. Per the germline V gene, CDR1 is LNHNV and CDR2 is YYDKDF (reference sequence). This CDR3 spans 13 amino acids. With 3 bases removed from V and 5 bases from J, the gap between germline ends came to 8 bases.

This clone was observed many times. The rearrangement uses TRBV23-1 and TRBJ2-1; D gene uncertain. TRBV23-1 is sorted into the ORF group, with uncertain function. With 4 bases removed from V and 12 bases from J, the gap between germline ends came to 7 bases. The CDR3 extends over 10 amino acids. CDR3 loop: CASSRIWQFF. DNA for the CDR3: TGCGCCAGCAGTCGAATATGGCAGTTCTTC.

The CDR3, as DNA: TGCGCCAGCAGCCAAGGTCAAGGGGGCGGCGGCTATGGCTACACCTTC. This gives the protein CASSQGQGGGGYGYTF. The chain links TRBV4-3 to TRBJ1-2; TRBD1 agrees at 7 bases. Germline lookup yields CDR1 LGHNA and CDR2 YSLEER. The V gene end was trimmed by 1 base and the J gene end by 4 bases; junction bases not matched to a gene: 9. CDR3 size: 16 residues.

CDR3 loop: CASSQGGSIYEQYF. CDR3 coding DNA: TGTGCCAGCAGCCAAGGAGGATCAATCTACGAGCAGTACTTC. The genes are TRBV4-2 and TRBJ2-7; the D is unclear. V gave up 1 base and J gave up 3 bases, with 10 bases separating them. The CDR3 consists of 14 residues. Per the germline V gene, CDR1 is LGHNA and CDR2 is YNFKEQ.

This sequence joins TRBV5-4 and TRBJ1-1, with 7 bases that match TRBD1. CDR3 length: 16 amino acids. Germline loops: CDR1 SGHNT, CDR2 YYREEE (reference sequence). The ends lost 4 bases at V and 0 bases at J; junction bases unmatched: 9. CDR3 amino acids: CASSEGQWGMNTEAFF. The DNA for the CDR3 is TGTGCCAGCAGCGAGGGACAGTGGGGAATGAACACTGAAGCTTTCTTT.

CDR3 residues: CATSKAGVGETQYF. The CDR3 DNA follows: TGTGCCACCAGCAAAGCGGGAGTTGGAGAGACCCAGTACTTC. The chain uses TRBV15 and TRBJ2-5; 8 positions agree with TRBD2. V shed 4 bases and J 4 bases; nucleotides not matched to a gene: 5. Germline V lookup: CDR1 LNHNV, CDR2 YYDKDF (reference sequence). The CDR3 is made up of 14 amino acids.

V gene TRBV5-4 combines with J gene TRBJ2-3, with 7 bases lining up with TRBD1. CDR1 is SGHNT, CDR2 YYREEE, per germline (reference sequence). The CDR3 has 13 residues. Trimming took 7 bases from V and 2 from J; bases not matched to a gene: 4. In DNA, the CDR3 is TGTGCCAGCTCTAGGGGGCACACAGATACGCAGTATTTT. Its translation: CASSRGHTDTQYF.

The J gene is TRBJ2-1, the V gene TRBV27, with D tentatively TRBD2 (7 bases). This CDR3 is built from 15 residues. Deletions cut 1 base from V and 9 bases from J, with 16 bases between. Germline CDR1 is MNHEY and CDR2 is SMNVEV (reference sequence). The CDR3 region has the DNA TGTGCCAGCAGTTTATTGGGGGGCCTAGCGGCTGAGCAGTTCTTC. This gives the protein CASSLLGGLAAEQFF.

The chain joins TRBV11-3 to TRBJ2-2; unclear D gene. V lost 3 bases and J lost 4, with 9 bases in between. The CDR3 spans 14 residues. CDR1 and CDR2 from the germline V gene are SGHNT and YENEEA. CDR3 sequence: CASSLHNPTGELFF. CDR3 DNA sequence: TGTGCCAGCAGCTTGCACAACCCCACCGGGGAGCTGTTTTTT.

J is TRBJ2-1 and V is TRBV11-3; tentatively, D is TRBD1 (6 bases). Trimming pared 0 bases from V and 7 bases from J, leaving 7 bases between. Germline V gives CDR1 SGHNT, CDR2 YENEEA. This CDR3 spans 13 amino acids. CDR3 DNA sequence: TGTGCCAGCAGCTTAGAGGACAGAAATGAGCAGTTCTTC. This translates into CASSLEDRNEQFF.

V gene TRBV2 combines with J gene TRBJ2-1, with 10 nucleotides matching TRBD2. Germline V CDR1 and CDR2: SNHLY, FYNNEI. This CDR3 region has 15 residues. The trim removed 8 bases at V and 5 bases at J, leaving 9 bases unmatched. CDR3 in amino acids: CASQGSGGRDNEQFF. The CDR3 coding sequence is TGTGCCAGCCAAGGTAGCGGGGGGCGAGACAATGAGCAGTTCTTC.